Each of the 24 T cell receptor beta chains below was sequenced from the same sample in a study of cytomegalovirus exposure and HLA in healthy donors. The PCR was carried out with 60 Vbeta primers and 13 Jbeta primers. The method was immunoSEQ multiplex PCR; TCRdb's version includes in-frame clones alone and lacks a portion of them. Here the sample table reports 150,000 to 200,000 clones. Source material: PBMCs. The receptors shown here come from a man aged 30-40 years in good health and CMV-seronegative.

The chain couples TRBV30 to TRBJ2-7, with 7 bases aligning to TRBD1. Germline CDR1 GTSNPN, CDR2 SVGIG (reference sequence). The CDR3 runs to 13 residues. V shed 4 bases, J shed 0 bases, and the junction held 3 bases outside the gene matches. The CDR3 DNA follows: TGTGCCTGGACTGGACAGGACTCCTACGAGCAGTACTTC. This sequence encodes CAWTGQDSYEQYF.

The J gene is TRBJ2-7, the V gene TRBV2; no clear D. Germline CDR1 and CDR2: SNHLY and FYNNEI. V was cut by 7 bases and J by 3 bases, with 10 bases left in between. The CDR3 is 12 residues long. DNA for the CDR3: TGTGCCAGCAAATTCGACTTCTACGAGCAGTACTTC. It specifies CASKFDFYEQYF.

The rearrangement joins TRBV18 to TRBJ1-6; possible D gene TRBD1, 6 bases. The CDR3 length is 16 residues. Trimming left V 3 bases short and J 7 bases short, with 16 bases between. Germline CDR1 reads KGHSH; CDR2 reads LQKENI. This CDR3 is CASSPEAGALNSPLHF. CDR3 nucleotides: TGTGCCAGCTCACCGGAGGCGGGGGCGCTCAATTCACCCCTCCACTTT. Supplemented by reference TRBV18 and TRBJ1-6, the full variable domain reads NAGVMQNPRHLVRRRGQEARLRCSPMKGHSHVYWYRQLPEEGLKFMVYLQKENIIDESGMPKERFSAEFPKEGPSILRIQQVVRGDSAAYFCASSPEAGALNSPLHFGNGTRLTVT.

The chain combines TRBV27 with TRBJ2-3; no definite D call. Germline V gene lookup returns CDR1 MNHEY and CDR2 SMNVEV (reference sequence). The CDR3 has 14 residues. V was shortened by 2 bases and J by 0 bases, with 6 bases between the two germline ends. CDR3 region: CASSLVESTDTQYF. CDR3 sequence (DNA): TGTGCCAGCAGTTTAGTCGAGAGCACAGATACGCAGTATTTT.

The chain carries TRBV12-5 and TRBJ2-3; possible D gene TRBD1, 5 bases. Trimming removed 2 bases from V and 6 bases from J, with 9 bases in between. The CDR3 spans 13 residues. Germline V gives CDR1 LGHNT, CDR2 FRNRAP. CDR3 amino acids: CASGLQSGDTQYF. The CDR3, as DNA: TGTGCTAGTGGTTTGCAGTCAGGGGATACGCAGTATTTT.

The chain links TRBV9 to TRBJ2-3; 8 bases are a match to TRBD2. The germline gives CDR1 SGDLS, CDR2 YYNGEE. This CDR3 has 15 residues. V was clipped by 2 bases and J by 6 bases; unmatched bases: 8. The CDR3 DNA reads as TGTGCCAGCAGCGTTCCTTCGGGAGGGCCGGATACGCAGTATTTT. It codes for CASSVPSGGPDTQYF.

This chain uses TRBV2 with TRBJ2-2; the match to TRBD2 covers 8 bases. Trimming at V came to 3 bases and at J to 7 bases, leaving 4 bases not matched to a gene. This CDR3 is 14 amino acids long. Germline V gives CDR1 SNHLY, CDR2 FYNNEI. The CDR3 DNA sequence: TGTGCCAGCAGTGACGGGAGCGGGGGCGGGGAGCTGTTTTTT. Translation: CASSDGSGGGELFF.

This chain uses TRBV18 with TRBJ1-1; perhaps TRBD1 as D (5 bases). V was clipped by 3 bases and J by 8 bases, with 13 bases between them. The CDR3 spans 13 residues. Germline CDR1 is KGHSH and CDR2 is LQKENI. The CDR3: CASSPRDVGEAFF. The CDR3 region has the DNA TGTGCCAGCTCACCGCGGGACGTCGGGGAAGCTTTCTTT.

The V and J genes are TRBV28 and TRBJ1-5; 7 bases map to TRBD1. V gave up 5 bases and J gave up 2 bases; unmatched junction bases: 6. The CDR3 consists of 15 residues. The germline CDR1 and CDR2 sequences are MDHEN and SYDVKM. CDR3 sequence reads: CASSRTGTGNQPQHF. CDR3 bases: TGTGCCAGCAGTCGGACCGGGACAGGCAATCAGCCCCAGCATTTT.

The chain combines TRBV6-5 with TRBJ2-3; D unclear. V shed 8 bases and J shed 1 base, with 16 bases lying between them. The germline gives CDR1 MNHEY, CDR2 SVGAGI. This CDR3 spans 15 amino acids. As DNA, the CDR3 is TGTGCCAGCCGGAACCTGACACCCCGCACAGATACGCAGTATTTT. This sequence encodes CASRNLTPRTDTQYF.

The V and J genes are TRBV10-1 and TRBJ2-5; D possibly corresponds to TRBD2 (6 bases). V shed 3 bases and J shed 4 bases, with 24 bases lying between them. The CDR3 is made up of 18 amino acids. CDR1 is WNHNN and CDR2 is SYGVQD in the germline V gene (reference sequence). The CDR3 DNA reads as TGCGCCAGCAGTGACGCTGAGGGTTCTGACAAGGAGGGAGAGACCCAGTACTTC. As protein: CASSDAEGSDKEGETQYF.

DNA for the CDR3: TGCGCCAGCAGCCAGGAGGGACAGCTATCCTACGAGCAGTACTTC. It codes for CASSQEGQLSYEQYF. This chain connects TRBV4-1 to TRBJ2-7, with D perhaps matching TRBD1 (7 bases). The CDR3 totals 15 residues. CDR1 and CDR2 from the germline V gene are MGHRA and YSYEKL. V lost 3 bases to trimming and J lost 1 base, with 13 bases between them.

The J gene is TRBJ2-3, the V gene TRBV9; 10 nucleotides align to TRBD2. The CDR3 sequence is 16 residues long. Germline CDR1 is SGDLS and CDR2 is YYNGEE. Trimming took 4 bases from V and 5 from J; bases not matched to a gene: 10. CDR3 DNA sequence: TGTGCCAGCAGCCCGGAGCGGCTAGCGGGAGTAGATACGCAGTATTTT. Protein sequence: CASSPERLAGVDTQYF. Full variable domain (outside the CDR3, taken from reference TRBV9 and TRBJ2-3): DSGVTQTPKHLITATGQRVTLRCSPRSGDLSVYWYQQSLDQGLQFLIQYYNGEERAKGNILERFSAQQFPDLHSELNLSSLELGDSALYFCASSPERLAGVDTQYFGPGTRLTVL.

CDR3 nucleotides: TGCGCCAGCAGCTTGGTCGGACAGACTAATGAAAAACTGTTTTTT. This gives the protein CASSLVGQTNEKLFF. The rearrangement joins TRBV5-1 to TRBJ1-4, with a possible D match to TRBD1 (6 bases). Germline V gene sequence: CDR1 SGHRS, CDR2 YFSETQ. Trimming took 0 bases from V and 2 from J, leaving 8 bases between them. The CDR3 runs 15 residues.

The genes are TRBV9 and TRBJ2-2; TRBD2 matches at 7 bases. This CDR3 is built from 20 residues. Germline CDR1 is SGDLS and CDR2 is YYNGEE. V was clipped by 0 bases and J by 1 base; unmatched bases: 15. CDR3 coding DNA: TGTGCCAGCAGCGTAGTTTCCCGCCGTTTGGCTAGCGGGAACACCGGGGAGCTGTTTTTT. Amino acids: CASSVVSRRLASGNTGELFF.

The rearrangement joins TRBV10-3 to TRBJ1-2; D is unresolved. The CDR3 covers 15 residues. V gave up 2 bases and J gave up 0 bases, with 10 bases separating them. In germline, CDR1 is ENHRY, CDR2 SYGVKD. The DNA for the CDR3 is TGTGCCATCAGTGAGCCAGAAACAGCTAACTATGGCTACACCTTC. Translating gives CAISEPETANYGYTF.

J is TRBJ1-2 and V is TRBV7-9; tentative D call: TRBD1 (6 bases). Germline-derived CDR1 and CDR2 are SEHNR and FQNEAQ (reference sequence). V lost 6 bases and J 4 bases, leaving 21 bases between the germline ends. The CDR3 extends over 16 amino acids. In DNA form, the CDR3 reads TGTGCCAGCAGACCAGCGGGGGGGCGAGGGGCCTATGGCTACACCTTC. The encoded protein is CASRPAGGRGAYGYTF.

The chain uses TRBV29-1 and TRBJ1-2; 7 nucleotides align to TRBD1. This CDR3 comprises 13 residues. In germline, CDR1 is SQVTM, CDR2 ANQGSEA. V was pared by 6 bases and J by 4 bases, with 8 bases of the junction left unmatched. The CDR3 region has the DNA TGCAGCGTCCTAGGGGGCCTTCCCTATGGCTACACCTTC. Its protein is CSVLGGLPYGYTF.

J is TRBJ2-5 and V is TRBV7-9, with 8 nucleotides matching TRBD1. The J call may be faulty, since TRBJ2-7 better matches the DNA end. This CDR3 comprises 14 residues. Per germline, CDR1 SEHNR and CDR2 FQNEAQ (reference sequence). The CDR3 region is CASSSGQGDYEQYF. The CDR3 DNA is TGTGCCAGCAGCTCAGGACAGGGAGACTACGAGCAGTACTTC.

The chain recombines TRBV7-6 with TRBJ2-7; maybe TRBD2 (6 bases). Trimming left V 4 bases short and J 2 bases short, with 9 bases between. This CDR3 has 13 amino acids. Germline V CDR1 and CDR2: SGHVS, FNYEAQ. DNA for the CDR3: TGTGCCAGCAGCTCGGGAGTTGCCTACGAGCAGTACTTC. Translation: CASSSGVAYEQYF.

V is TRBV28 and J is TRBJ2-7; TRBD2 agrees at 8 bases. The trim removed 6 bases at V and 8 bases at J, leaving 15 bases unmatched. Germline V lookup: CDR1 MDHEN, CDR2 SYDVKM. The CDR3 extends over 15 amino acids. The DNA for the CDR3 is TGTGCCAGCAGCCCAGGACTAGCCGGGACCTATCAGCAGTACTTC. Its translation: CASSPGLAGTYQQYF.

The chain is built from TRBV5-1 and TRBJ2-7, with 7 bases aligning to TRBD2. Trimming cost V 4 bases and J 0 bases; bases outside gene matches: 10. This CDR3 has 16 residues. The germline CDR1 and CDR2 sequences are SGHRS and YFSETQ. Here the CDR3 reads CASSLGPSGASYEQYF. The CDR3 nucleotides are TGCGCCAGCAGCCTTGGGCCTAGCGGTGCCTCCTACGAGCAGTACTTC.

The chain combines TRBV2 with TRBJ1-5, with 8 positions matching TRBD1. Trimming at V came to 10 bases and at J to 0 bases, leaving 2 bases not matched to a gene. Germline CDR1 is SNHLY and CDR2 is FYNNEI. CDR3 length equals 13 residues. CDR3 nucleotide sequence: TGTGCCACGGGACAGGATAGCAATCAGCCCCAGCATTTT. The encoded protein is CATGQDSNQPQHF.

Points on this clone: Compared with germline, one end of the junction differs, possibly owing to a read error. J is TRBJ2-3 and V is TRBV5-5; D unclear. CDR1 and CDR2 from the germline V gene are SGHKS and YYEKEE (reference sequence). The CDR3 is 12 amino acids. The CDR3, as DNA: TGTGCCAGCAGCTTGGTGAGCGATAGGCAGTATTTT. As protein: CASSLVSDRQYF.